Listed here are 11 T cell receptor beta chains from one sample, sequenced in a study of STAT5B mutations in CD4+ large granular lymphocyte leukemia. The table came from immunoSEQ multiplex PCR; TCRdb's copy has only in-frame clones and leaves some out. The repertoire holds 25,000 to 35,000 clones, with just under 80% as singletons. The sample was CD4+ T cells from blood buffy coats. The receptors here all came from a human donor in good health.

The chain uses TRBV7-9 and TRBJ1-6; D possibly corresponds to TRBD1 (5 bases). V lost 5 bases and J lost 10, with 21 bases in between. The CDR3 totals 16 residues. Germline lookup yields CDR1 SEHNR and CDR2 FQNEAQ (reference sequence). The CDR3 is CASSHMLGTGESPLHF. The CDR3 nucleotides read TGTGCCAGCAGCCACATGCTCGGGACGGGGGAGTCACCCCTCCACTTT.

This chain joins TRBV9 and TRBJ1-5, with no clear D. CDR1 and CDR2 (germline): SGDLS, YYNGEE. This CDR3 has 15 residues. V lost 0 bases to trimming and J lost 0 bases, with 7 bases between them. This chain's CDR3 is CASSVGLDSNQPQHF. In DNA, the CDR3 is TGTGCCAGCAGCGTAGGTCTCGATAGCAATCAGCCCCAGCATTTT.

This clone was found a few times. The V call is TRBV4-1, the J call TRBJ1-1; TRBD1 agrees at 8 bases. V shed 0 bases, J shed 0 bases, and the junction held 12 bases outside the gene matches. The CDR3 runs 19 residues. Per the germline V gene, CDR1 is MGHRA and CDR2 is YSYEKL. The DNA for the CDR3 is TGCGCCAGCAGCCAAGATCCGACGACAGGGGAACCTATGAACACTGAAGCTTTCTTT. This codes for CASSQDPTTGEPMNTEAFF.

The CDR3 region is CAWGNPGTFSSYEQYF. The CDR3 region has the DNA TGTGCCTGGGGAAATCCCGGGACGTTTAGCTCCTACGAGCAGTACTTC. The chain links TRBV30 to TRBJ2-7; D tentatively reads TRBD1 or TRBD2 (5 bases each). This CDR3 has 16 amino acids. V shed 5 bases and J shed 0 bases, with 20 bases lying between them. Germline assignment: CDR1 GTSNPN and CDR2 SVGIG (reference sequence).

The chain has TRBV29-1 and TRBJ1-2; D remains unclear. V lost 3 bases and J lost 5, with 16 bases in between. CDR1 SQVTM and CDR2 ANQGSEA come from the germline V gene. The CDR3 sequence is 14 residues long. This chain's CDR3 is CSVEVRHRDYGYTF. DNA of the CDR3: TGCAGCGTTGAGGTACGGCACCGAGATTATGGCTACACCTTC.

The rearrangement links TRBV27 to TRBJ1-1; a possible D gene is TRBD1 (5 bases). There are 14 residues in the CDR3. V lost 10 bases, J lost 6 bases, and 21 bases lay in between. CDR1 is MNHEY and CDR2 is SMNVEV in the germline V gene (reference sequence). The DNA of the CDR3 is TGTGCCACTCAACCTAGGGGAACAGGCGCTGAAGCTTTCTTT. Amino acid sequence: CATQPRGTGAEAFF.

The genes are TRBV4-3 and TRBJ1-2, with 8 positions matching TRBD1. This CDR3 is 15 amino acids long. CDR1 is LGHNA, CDR2 YSLEER, per germline. The trim removed 0 bases at V and 4 bases at J, leaving 4 bases unmatched. CDR3: CASSQDPTGGYGYTF. In nucleotides, the CDR3 is TGCGCCAGCAGCCAAGATCCCACAGGGGGCTATGGCTACACCTTC.

The genes are TRBV6-1 and TRBJ1-1; the match to TRBD1 covers 7 bases. CDR3 length equals 15 residues. Trimming at V came to 6 bases and at J to 1 base, leaving 8 bases not matched to a gene. The germline V gene encodes CDR1 MNHNS and CDR2 SASEGT. This CDR3 reads CASSRGQIQNTEAFF. The CDR3, as DNA: TGTGCCAGCAGCCGGGGACAGATACAGAACACTGAAGCTTTCTTT.

The V gene is TRBV30, the J gene TRBJ1-4, with a tentative D call TRBD1 (6 bases). V was cut by 3 bases and J by 7 bases, with 15 bases left in between. This CDR3 region has 14 residues. Germline CDR1 GTSNPN, CDR2 SVGIG (reference sequence). CDR3 region: CAWRGGGRIEKLFF. The CDR3 nucleotides read TGTGCCTGGAGAGGGGGGGGGCGGATTGAAAAACTGTTTTTT.

The chain employs TRBV9 and TRBJ2-2, with D tentatively TRBD1 (5 bases). V lost 3 bases and J 5 bases, leaving 8 bases between the germline ends. Germline loops: CDR1 SGDLS, CDR2 YYNGEE. The CDR3 has 13 amino acids. The CDR3: CASSEQETGELFF. CDR3 DNA sequence: TGTGCCAGCAGCGAACAGGAAACCGGGGAGCTGTTTTTT.

The gene calls are TRBV7-2 and TRBJ2-3, with D perhaps matching TRBD1 (5 bases). Per the germline V gene, CDR1 is SGHTA and CDR2 is FQGNSA. V lost 2 bases, J lost 1 base, and 13 bases lay in between. The CDR3 has 16 amino acids. CDR3 nucleotides: TGTGCCAGCAGCTTAAGGGGCGATGCGGGCACAGATACGCAGTATTTT. Amino acid sequence: CASSLRGDAGTDTQYF.